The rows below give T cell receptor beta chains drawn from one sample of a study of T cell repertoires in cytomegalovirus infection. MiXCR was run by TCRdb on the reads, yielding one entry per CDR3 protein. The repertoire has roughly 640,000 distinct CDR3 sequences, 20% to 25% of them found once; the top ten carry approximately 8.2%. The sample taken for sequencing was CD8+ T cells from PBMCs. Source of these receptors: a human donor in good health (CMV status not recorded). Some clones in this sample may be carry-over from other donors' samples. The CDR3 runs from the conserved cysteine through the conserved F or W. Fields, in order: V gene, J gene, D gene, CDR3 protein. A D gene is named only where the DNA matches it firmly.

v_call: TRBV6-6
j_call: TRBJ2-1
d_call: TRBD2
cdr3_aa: CASSLTWIAGGGYNEQFF

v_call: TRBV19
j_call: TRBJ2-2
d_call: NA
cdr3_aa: CASSIQAGHTGELFF

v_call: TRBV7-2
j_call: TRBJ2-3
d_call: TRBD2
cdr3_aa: CASSVGVAGSTDTQYF

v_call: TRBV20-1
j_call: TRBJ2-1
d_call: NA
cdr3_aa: CSAREEGSGLNEQFF

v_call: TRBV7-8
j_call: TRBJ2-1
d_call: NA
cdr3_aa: CASSTKSSYNEQFF

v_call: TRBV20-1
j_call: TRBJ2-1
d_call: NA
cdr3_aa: CSATDHNEQFF

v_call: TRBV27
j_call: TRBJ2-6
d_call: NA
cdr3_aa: CASSLYRYTGANVLTF

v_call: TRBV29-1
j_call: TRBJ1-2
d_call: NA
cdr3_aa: CSATPAEGYTF

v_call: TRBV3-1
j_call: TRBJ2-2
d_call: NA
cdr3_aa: CASSHLTQIVVGDTGELFF

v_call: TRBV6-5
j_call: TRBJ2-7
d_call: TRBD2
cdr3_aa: CASSYSASGGHSPSYEQYF